Following are 8 T cell receptor beta chains from one sample sequenced in a study of cytomegalovirus exposure and HLA in healthy donors. PCR employed 60 Vbeta and 13 Jbeta primers. Some clones are missing from TCRdb's copy, which holds only in-frame ones; the method was immunoSEQ multiplex PCR. Among around 97,000 clones listed, around three quarters were seen once. Sequences were obtained from PBMCs. The receptors come from a woman between 18 and 29 years old in good health and CMV-seropositive.

The V and J genes are TRBV7-8 and TRBJ2-7; 11 nucleotides line up with TRBD1. V dropped 3 bases and J dropped 4; count of bases not matched to a gene: 8. This CDR3 spans 16 amino acids. Germline CDR1 and CDR2: SGHVS and FQNEAQ. CDR3 sequence: CASSFSGTGGIYEQYF. The CDR3 DNA reads TGTGCCAGCAGCTTCTCTGGGACAGGGGGTATTTACGAGCAGTACTTC.

This chain uses TRBV25-1 with TRBJ1-1; D remains unclear. The CDR3 sequence is 13 residues long. Looked up from germline, CDR1 is MGHDK and CDR2 is SYGVNS. V was clipped by 7 bases and J by 7 bases, with 16 bases between them. The CDR3 nucleotides read TGTGCCAGCACCCCCGGCGGTGTCATTGAAGCTTTCTTT. Amino acids: CASTPGGVIEAFF.

The V call is TRBV7-9, the J call TRBJ1-5; tentative D call: TRBD1 (6 bases). CDR3 length equals 16 residues. CDR1 and CDR2 from the germline V gene are SEHNR and FQNEAQ (reference sequence). V was cut by 1 base and J by 3 bases, with 13 bases left in between. Here the CDR3 DNA reads TGTGCCAGCAGCTTAGGTACAGGGTCCCTCAATCAGCCCCAGCATTTT. This translates into CASSLGTGSLNQPQHF. The complete variable domain, with remaining parts taken from reference TRBV7-9 and TRBJ1-5, reads DTGVSQNPRHKITKRGQNVTFRCDPISEHNRLYWYRQTLGQGPEFLTYFQNEAQLEKSRLLSDRFSAERPKGSFSTLEIQRTEQGDSAMYLCASSLGTGSLNQPQHFGDGTRLSIL.

The gene calls are TRBV19 and TRBJ1-1, with 7 bases fitting TRBD1. The CDR3 runs 17 residues. J was trimmed by 4 bases and V by 4 bases; bases with no gene match: 15. Germline V CDR1 and CDR2: LNHDA, SQIVND (reference sequence). DNA for the CDR3: TGTGCCAGTAGTAGTGCTTTGTCCCAGGGGGGTGGCACTGAAGCTTTCTTT. Encoded protein: CASSSALSQGGGTEAFF.

The chain has TRBV5-1 and TRBJ1-2, with 8 bases lining up with TRBD1. CDR1 and CDR2 (germline): SGHRS, YFSETQ. The V gene end was trimmed by 3 bases and the J gene end by 6 bases; junction bases not matched to a gene: 13. The CDR3 is made up of 16 amino acids. CDR3 loop: CASSSSGGAGSNGYTF. In nucleotides, the CDR3 is TGCGCCAGCAGCTCCTCAGGGGGCGCCGGGTCGAATGGCTACACCTTC.

The J gene is TRBJ1-1, the V gene TRBV5-1; TRBD1 agrees at 9 bases. Germline CDR1 is SGHRS and CDR2 is YFSETQ. V gave up 0 bases and J gave up 2 bases; unmatched junction bases: 2. The CDR3 consists of 15 residues. DNA for the CDR3: TGCGCCAGCAGCTTGGGGGGACAGGGAAACACTGAAGCTTTCTTT. The encoded protein is CASSLGGQGNTEAFF.

The chain carries TRBV27 and TRBJ2-5, with D tentatively TRBD1 (6 bases). The V gene's germline CDR1 is MNHEY and CDR2 SMNVEV (reference sequence). Trimming took off 4 bases at V and 9 bases at J, with 15 bases between the two ends. The CDR3 extends over 13 amino acids. The CDR3 nucleotides read TGTGCCAGCAGTTCCGAACAGGGTGGTGCCCAGTACTTC. It specifies CASSSEQGGAQYF.

The CDR3 DNA sequence: TGTGCCAGCAGTGTCGAGGGCGCTAGCACAGATACGCAGTATTTT. Translating it yields CASSVEGASTDTQYF. The chain is built from TRBV25-1 and TRBJ2-3; D might be TRBD2 (5 bases). The V and J ends lost 4 bases and 0 bases respectively, with 11 bases between them. The CDR3 has 15 amino acids. Germline V gene sequence: CDR1 MGHDK, CDR2 SYGVNS.